This TCR beta chain emerged from a study of cytomegalovirus exposure and HLA in healthy donors (dated by TCRdb to about 2017). Study-wide context: In an earlier analysis of roughly 500 of the donors, 250 to 300 Gb of sequence data and 95 million to 130 million unique TCR beta sequences from some 170 million T cells were reported. An early release covering about 600 HLA-typed donors comprised about 310 gigabases of sequencing data and around 80 million unique TCR sequences. Of the 398 genotyped donors, around 81% fell in the genetic ancestry cluster associated with self-reported Caucasian donors. The study was designed to test whether signatures of past pathogen exposure could be identified by cataloging public T cell receptors. The T cell repertoires of about 700 subjects were profiled by immunosequencing and related to cytomegalovirus serostatus. A separate validation cohort of some 130 different subjects was used in addition to the 666-subject first cohort. To predict cytomegalovirus infection status, the study brought together high-throughput TCR immunosequencing, statistical association of individual TCRs with disease status, and machine learning. In a later analysis, previously published TCR beta repertoires from roughly 710 donors were re-analyzed and high-resolution HLA genotyping was added so that TCR occurrence patterns could be studied. In the later analysis, no new phenotypic data were used to find candidate immune exposures; instead, reliance was placed on TCR beta sequences and their occurrence across donors. In an earlier analysis of 500 to 650 of the donors, high-throughput TCR beta sequencing was used to judge whether each TCR beta V gene segment behaved as functional or pseudogenic. Donor age, sex, ethnicity and CMV serostatus were compiled alongside the repertoire data. In a later genetic analysis, genome-wide SNP genotypes for about three fifths of the roughly 670 donors were used, and that subset was treated as a discovery cohort. Every discovery cohort repertoire had been produced on one sequencing platform. Both class I and class II loci were covered by HLA typing, at four-digit resolution. Typing coverage differed by locus: A, B, C, DRB1 and DQB1 were typed in roughly 620-640 donors, DQA1 in around 500, DPA1 in roughly 590, and DPB1 in 450 to 490. A handful of DR-DQ haplotypes were handled as single units for association and clustering because linkage in the cohort was strong. Across approximately 400 genotyped donors of the cohort, an average of approximately 200,000 unique TCR beta nucleotide sequences per donor were sequenced, and 15% to 20% of those sequences were non-productive.

The cohort consisted of fewer than 700 healthy bone marrow donors. All cohort members were sampled while nominally healthy, although unrecorded immune exposures were likely present. The donor tested CMV seronegative and was one of the 352 seronegative cohort members. A peripheral blood sample was collected from each donor, and TCR beta sequencing was performed on peripheral blood mononuclear cells. The Qiagen DNeasy Blood Extraction Kit was used to extract genomic DNA from the blood cell samples. Library construction relied on the immunoSEQ multiplex PCR assay. For the multiplex PCR, a mixture combining 60 forward primers for TCR Vbeta segments and 13 reverse primers for TCR Jbeta segments was used. The CDR3 region of rearranged TCR beta genes was amplified from genomic DNA by a multiplex PCR assay. The amplified TCR beta libraries were sequenced on the Illumina HiSeq System as 87-base-pair reads. The study's processing was this. A later analysis counted some 80 million unique TCR beta chains across the approximately 700 repertoires, and about 10 million of these chains were shared by at least two donors. Raw reads were error-corrected and collapsed into unique sequences by a nearest-neighbor algorithm in which closely related sequences were merged to remove PCR and sequencing errors. CDR3 sequences were aligned to IMGT reference sequences to assign V, D and J gene segments. Each retained sequence needed at least a six-nucleotide match to both a V gene segment and a J gene segment. A rearrangement was called productive if the CDR3 had no stop codons and remained in frame with V and J, and every other rearrangement was called non-productive. CDR3 was defined by IMGT convention, running from the second conserved V-encoded cysteine to the conserved J-encoded phenylalanine. Sequences without an unambiguous match to a single V gene segment were excluded from the earlier analysis of over 500 of the donors. In an earlier analysis of almost 600 of the donors, a V segment was called functional when productive rearrangements were above 56.7%, and segregating when the standard deviation between donors exceeded 5%. A statistical classification framework was built to diagnose cytomegalovirus status from the catalog of TCR beta chain sequences. In a later analysis, V and J genes were assigned by comparing TCR nucleotide sequences against IMGT/GENE-DB human TR gene sequences. Using the TCRdist pipeline, a later analysis assigned CDR3 sequences along with most-parsimonious VDJ recombination scenarios. In a later analysis, each TCR beta chain was defined by its CDR3 amino acid sequence together with its V-gene family, and reads without a unique V-gene family were excluded. To address suspected cross-contamination and a sequencing artifact, a later analysis removed under 600 highly shared, low-generation-probability nucleotide sequences. In a later analysis, a clonal expansion index for each public chain was calculated from normalized within-repertoire ranks of inferred template counts. A later analysis computed generation probabilities with a VDJ recombination model fitted to out-of-frame rearrangements, and checked the results against IGoR. A later analysis scored TCR-TCR, TCR-HLA and TCR-CMV co-occurrence with hypergeometric tests, applying a repertoire-size bias correction to TCR pairs. In a later analysis, false discovery rates were estimated by permuting HLA or CMV assignments 20 times. In a later analysis, co-occurring TCRs were grouped using DBSCAN, with TCRdist sequence similarity added in when clustering inside HLA-allele-positive subsets. Repertoires with fewer than 30,000 or more than 120,000 public chains were left out of co-occurrence clustering, as were about 5 repertoires with anomalous nucleotide sharing. TCRdb re-hosts the immuneACCESS table, in-frame sequences only. Its copies lack some clones; in the studies checked, an unresolved V gene accounts for under half of them, and the cause for the rest is not known. V, J and clone size derive from that table, while D and trimming were established from the DNA sequence. The sample includes under 200,000 clones, with under 80% observed a single time. The biggest ten clones account for around 3.2% of the sample.

From its cysteine to its phenylalanine, the CDR3 spans 17 amino acids. Just the 51-base CDR3 DNA is kept, in frame starting at base 1. V trim: 3 bases; J trim: 5 bases; unmatched bases: 12. Reading the germline V gene (reference sequence) gives CDR1 LNHDA and CDR2 SQIVND. What the study reported, not specific to this receptor: Most TCR sequences were seen in very few donors, while some public TCRs were found in many individuals. The study listed approximately 150 TCR beta chains as associated with cytomegalovirus. A later analysis reported that several top co-occurrence clusters appeared linked to parvovirus B19, influenza, CMV and Epstein-Barr virus. In an earlier analysis of about 600 of the donors, most TCR beta V segments appeared in productive rearrangements about 90% or about 30% of the time, broadly matching IMGT annotations. Compared with equally common non-associated chains, HLA-associated TCR beta chains in a later analysis were more clonally expanded and had lower generation probabilities. In a later analysis, around 17,000 TCR beta sequences were associated with specific HLA alleles at a false discovery rate of 0.05. Some IMGT-functional V segments, including TRBV6-2 and TRBV6-3, could not be distinguished by the 87-base-pair reads and were therefore excluded. A further reported finding was that TCR beta sequences accurately predicted the HLA-A and HLA-B alleles for most subjects in the first cohort. Three of the identified cytomegalovirus-associated TCR beta chains were confirmed in vitro to be specific for cytomegalovirus antigens. This cohort had only TCR beta chains sequenced, and the lack of alpha or paired-chain data limited which features could be detected. V-gene and J-gene trimming of TCR beta chains was associated with a missense DCLRE1C variant in a later genetic analysis, and the association was replicated in an independent cohort. A later genetic analysis reported fewer N-insertions in productive TCRs among donors in an Asian-associated ancestry cluster than the roughly 640-donor mean. Because HLA typing was missing for some donors at each locus, association tests included only the typed subset. The only immune exposure information available for the cohort was CMV serostatus. Linkage disequilibrium might explain the correlated functional status among segregating V segments, but an unknown experimental factor could not be ruled out. When HLA alleles, especially DR and DQ, strongly co-occurred, TCR associations were difficult to assign to individual alleles. The authors suggested that the approach could potentially be generalized to other disease states and immunological phenotypes. The presence/absence analyses assumed that sequencing depth was roughly uniform across donors, and that assumption may not be true. In a later analysis, the rate of TCR association differed among HLA loci, with DRB1 alleles having the most associated TCRs and HLA-C alleles having the fewest. In a later analysis, most CMV-associated TCR beta chains were found to appear HLA-restricted, with HLA associations seemingly driven largely by CMV exposure. The classifier was reported to diagnose cytomegalovirus status with high specificity and sensitivity in both the original and validation cohorts. Because counts were too low, about 17 rarely observed V segments, including chromosome 9 orphons, were excluded from the earlier analysis of some 590 of the donors. A cluster of highly shared sequence variants was judged likely to be a technical artifact of the sequencing pipeline.

To note about this clone: Its specific antigen is unknown. Base qualities are not at hand, and no much larger clone is one base apart.

Input material: PBMCs. Recombination connected TRBV19 to TRBJ1-1, and TRBD1 matches 10 of the central bases. The sequence derives from a female donor in good health and CMV-seronegative. This receptor carries the CDR3 CASSIGTGQGDGTEAFF. The nucleotide sequence reads as follows: TGTGCCAGTAGTATCGGTACCGGACAGGGGGATGGGACTGAAGCTTTCTTT. With the portions outside the CDR3 filled from the reference TRBV19 and TRBJ1-1 genes, the complete variable region becomes DGGITQSPKYLFRKEGQNVTLSCEQNLNHDAMYWYRQDPGQGLRLIYYSQIVNDFQKGDIAEGYSVSREKKESFPLTVTSAQKNPTAFYLCASSIGTGQGDGTEAFFGQGTRLTVV.